This T cell receptor (beta chain) was captured in a study of CD8+CD57+ T cells in acquired aplastic anemia. Across the study: An average of around 3.5 ug of DNA was obtained from sorted CD4+ and CD8+ cells. Study-wide results and limits: Both patients and controls carried the same twenty-nine CD8+ CDR3 sequences.

Profiling that covered TCR beta VDJ and CDR3 relied on genomic DNA as its template. Each CDR3 protein gets one entry after TCRdb re-called the reads with MiXCR. Of some 150,000 distinct CDR3 sequences in the sample, around 48% were seen once. It was patients with CD8+CD57+ cell expansion by flow cytometry who were chosen for sequencing. By the time of blood sampling, patients had still received no therapy. Per the germline V gene, CDR1 is SEHNR and CDR2 is FQNEAQ (reference sequence). The CDR3 loop spans 14 amino acids. V shed 3 bases and J shed 4 bases, with 10 bases lying between them. Of note for this clonotype: Its antigen remains unidentified.

This rearrangement joins TRBV7-9 to TRBJ2-4, with a tentative D call TRBD1 (5 bases). The clonotype comes from a human donor with aplastic anemia. The sequencing input was sorted CD4+, CD8+, or CD8+CD57+ T cells (not recorded which) from PBMCs. CDR3: CASSLFDRKNIQYF. CDR3 coding DNA: TGTGCCAGCAGCTTGTTCGACAGAAAAAACATTCAGTACTTC.